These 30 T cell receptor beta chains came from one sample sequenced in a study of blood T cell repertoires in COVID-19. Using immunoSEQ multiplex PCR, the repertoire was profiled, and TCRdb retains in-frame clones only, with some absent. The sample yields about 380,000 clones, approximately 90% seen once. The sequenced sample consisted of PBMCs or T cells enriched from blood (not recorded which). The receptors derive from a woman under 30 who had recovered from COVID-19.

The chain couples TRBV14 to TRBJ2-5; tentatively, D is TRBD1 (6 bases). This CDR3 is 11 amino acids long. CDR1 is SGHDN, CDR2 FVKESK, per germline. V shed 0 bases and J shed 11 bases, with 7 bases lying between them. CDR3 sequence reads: CASSQEGGQYF. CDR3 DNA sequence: TGTGCCAGCAGCCAAGAAGGGGGACAGTACTTC.

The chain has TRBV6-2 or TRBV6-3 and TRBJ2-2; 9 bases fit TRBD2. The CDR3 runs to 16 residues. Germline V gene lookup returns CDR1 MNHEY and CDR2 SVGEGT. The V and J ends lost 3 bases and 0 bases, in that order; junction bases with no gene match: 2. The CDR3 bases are TGTGCCAGCAGTTATGGACTAGCGTCGAACACCGGGGAGCTGTTTTTT. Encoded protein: CASSYGLASNTGELFF.

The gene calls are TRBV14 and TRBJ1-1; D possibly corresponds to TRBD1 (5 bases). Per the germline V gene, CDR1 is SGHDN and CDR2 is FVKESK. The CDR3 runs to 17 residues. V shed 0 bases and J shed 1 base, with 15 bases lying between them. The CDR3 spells CASSQDPVGGENTEAFF. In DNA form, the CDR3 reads TGTGCCAGCAGCCAAGATCCAGTTGGGGGGGAGAACACTGAAGCTTTCTTT.

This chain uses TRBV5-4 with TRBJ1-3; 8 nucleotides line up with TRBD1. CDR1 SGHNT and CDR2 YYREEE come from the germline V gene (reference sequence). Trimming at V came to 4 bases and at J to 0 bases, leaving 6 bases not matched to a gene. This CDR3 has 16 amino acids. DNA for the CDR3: TGTGCCAGCAGCCAGGGACAGGCGAGCTCTGGAAACACCATATATTTT. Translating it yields CASSQGQASSGNTIYF. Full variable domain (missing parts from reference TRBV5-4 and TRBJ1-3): ETGVTQSPTHLIKTRGQQVTLRCSSQSGHNTVSWYQQALGQGPQFIFQYYREEENGRGNFPPRFSGLQFPNYSSELNVNALELDDSALYLCASSQGQASSGNTIYFGEGSWLTVV.

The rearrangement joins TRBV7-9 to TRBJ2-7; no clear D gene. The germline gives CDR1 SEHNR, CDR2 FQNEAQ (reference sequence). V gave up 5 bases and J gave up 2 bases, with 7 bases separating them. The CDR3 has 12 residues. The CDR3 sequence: CASSPNTYEQYF. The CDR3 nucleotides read TGTGCCAGCAGCCCCAACACCTACGAGCAGTACTTC.

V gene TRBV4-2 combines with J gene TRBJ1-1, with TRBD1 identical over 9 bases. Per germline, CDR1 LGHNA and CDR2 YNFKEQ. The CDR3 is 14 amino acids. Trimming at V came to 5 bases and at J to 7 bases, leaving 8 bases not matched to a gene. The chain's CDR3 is CASSDRDRAIEAFF. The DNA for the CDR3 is TGTGCCAGCAGCGACCGGGACAGGGCTATTGAAGCTTTCTTT.

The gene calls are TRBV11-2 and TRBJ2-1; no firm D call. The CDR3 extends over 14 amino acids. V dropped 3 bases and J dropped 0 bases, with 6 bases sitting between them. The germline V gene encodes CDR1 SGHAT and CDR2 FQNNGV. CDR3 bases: TGTGCCAGCAGCTTCTCTTCCTCCTACAATGAGCAGTTCTTC. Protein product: CASSFSSSYNEQFF.

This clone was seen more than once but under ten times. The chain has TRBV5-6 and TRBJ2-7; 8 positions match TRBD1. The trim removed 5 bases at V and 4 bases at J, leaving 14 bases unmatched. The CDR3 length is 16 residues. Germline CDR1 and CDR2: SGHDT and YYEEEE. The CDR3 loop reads CASRPGPAGGAYEQYF. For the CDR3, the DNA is TGTGCCAGCAGACCCGGGCCGGCAGGGGGCGCGTACGAGCAGTACTTC.

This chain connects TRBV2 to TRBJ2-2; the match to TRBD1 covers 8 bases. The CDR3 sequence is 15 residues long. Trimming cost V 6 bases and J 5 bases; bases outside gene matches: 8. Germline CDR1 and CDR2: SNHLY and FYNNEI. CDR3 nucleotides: TGTGCCAGCAGGATGGACAGGGCCCGGACCGGGGAGCTGTTTTTT. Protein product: CASRMDRARTGELFF.

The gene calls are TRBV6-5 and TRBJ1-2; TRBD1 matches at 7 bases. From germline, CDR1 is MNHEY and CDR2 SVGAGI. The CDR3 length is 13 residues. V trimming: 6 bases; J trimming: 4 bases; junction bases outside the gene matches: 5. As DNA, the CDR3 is TGTGCCAGCAGAGCCGGGACAGTCTATGGCTACACCTTC. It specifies CASRAGTVYGYTF.

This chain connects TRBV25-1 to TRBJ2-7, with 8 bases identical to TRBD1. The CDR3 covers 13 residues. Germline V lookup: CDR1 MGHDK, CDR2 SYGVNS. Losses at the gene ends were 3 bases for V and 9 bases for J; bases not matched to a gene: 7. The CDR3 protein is CASSDPGQGWQYF. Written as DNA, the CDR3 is TGTGCCAGCAGTGATCCTGGACAGGGATGGCAGTACTTC.

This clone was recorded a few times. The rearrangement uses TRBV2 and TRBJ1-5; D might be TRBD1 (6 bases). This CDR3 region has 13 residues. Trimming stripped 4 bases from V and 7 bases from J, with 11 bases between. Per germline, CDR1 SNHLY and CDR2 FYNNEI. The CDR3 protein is CASSAGEGQPQHF. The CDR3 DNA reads TGTGCCAGCAGTGCAGGGGAGGGACAGCCCCAGCATTTT.

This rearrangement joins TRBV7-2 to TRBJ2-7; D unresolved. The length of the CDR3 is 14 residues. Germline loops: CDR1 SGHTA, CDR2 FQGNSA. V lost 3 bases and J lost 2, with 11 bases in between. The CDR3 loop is CASSFTRTTYEQYF. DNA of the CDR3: TGTGCCAGCAGCTTCACGAGAACTACCTACGAGCAGTACTTC.

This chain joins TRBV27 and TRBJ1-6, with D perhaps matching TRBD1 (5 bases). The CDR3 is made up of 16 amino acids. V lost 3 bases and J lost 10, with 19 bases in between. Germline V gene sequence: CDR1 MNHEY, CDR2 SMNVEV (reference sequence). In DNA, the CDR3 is TGTGCCAGCAGTTTTTTCAAGGGGTATTTGGGATCACCCCTCCACTTT. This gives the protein CASSFFKGYLGSPLHF.

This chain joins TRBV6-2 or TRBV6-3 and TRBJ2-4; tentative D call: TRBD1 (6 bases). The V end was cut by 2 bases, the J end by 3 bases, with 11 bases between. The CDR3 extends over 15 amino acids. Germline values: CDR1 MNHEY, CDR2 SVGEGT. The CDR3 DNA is TGTGCCAGCAGTTACCCACGGGACAACAAAAACATTCAGTACTTC. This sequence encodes CASSYPRDNKNIQYF.

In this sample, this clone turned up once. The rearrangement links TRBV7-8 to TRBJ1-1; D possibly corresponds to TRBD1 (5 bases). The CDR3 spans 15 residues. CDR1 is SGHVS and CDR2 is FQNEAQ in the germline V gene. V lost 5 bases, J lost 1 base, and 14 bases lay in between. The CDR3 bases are TGTGCCAGCAGCCCCCTTTCTGACAGGAACACTGAAGCTTTCTTT. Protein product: CASSPLSDRNTEAFF. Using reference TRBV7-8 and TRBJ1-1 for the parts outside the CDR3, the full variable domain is GAGVSQSPRYKVAKRGQDVALRCDPISGHVSLFWYQQALGQGPEFLTYFQNEAQLDKSGLPSDRFFAERPEGSVSTLKIQRTQQEDSAVYLCASSPLSDRNTEAFFGQGTRLTVV.

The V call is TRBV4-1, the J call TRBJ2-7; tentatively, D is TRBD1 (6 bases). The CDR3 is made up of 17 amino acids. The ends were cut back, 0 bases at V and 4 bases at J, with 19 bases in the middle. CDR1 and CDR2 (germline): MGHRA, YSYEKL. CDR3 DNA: TGCGCCAGCAGCCAAGAGACGACAGGCGGCCATCGGTACGAGCAGTACTTC. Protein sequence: CASSQETTGGHRYEQYF.

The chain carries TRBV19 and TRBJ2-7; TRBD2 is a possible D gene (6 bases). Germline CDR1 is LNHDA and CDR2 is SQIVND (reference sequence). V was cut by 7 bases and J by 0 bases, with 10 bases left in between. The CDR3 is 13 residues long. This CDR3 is CASKGGDSYEQYF. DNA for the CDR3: TGTGCCAGTAAGGGCGGGGACTCCTACGAGCAGTACTTC.

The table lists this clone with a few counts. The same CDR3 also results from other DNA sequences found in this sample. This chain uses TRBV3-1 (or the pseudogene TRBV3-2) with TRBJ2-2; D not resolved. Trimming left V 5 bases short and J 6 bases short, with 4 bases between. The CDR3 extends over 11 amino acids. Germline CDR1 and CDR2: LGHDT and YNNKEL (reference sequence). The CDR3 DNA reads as TGTGCCAGCAGCTCCTCCGGGGAGCTGTTTTTT. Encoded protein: CASSSSGELFF.

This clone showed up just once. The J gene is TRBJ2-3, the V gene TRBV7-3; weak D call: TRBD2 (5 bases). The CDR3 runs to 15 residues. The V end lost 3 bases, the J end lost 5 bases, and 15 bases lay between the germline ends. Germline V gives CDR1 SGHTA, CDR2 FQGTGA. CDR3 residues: CASSFSGEIGDTQYF. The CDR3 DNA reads TGTGCCAGCAGCTTCAGTGGGGAGATTGGAGATACGCAGTATTTT.

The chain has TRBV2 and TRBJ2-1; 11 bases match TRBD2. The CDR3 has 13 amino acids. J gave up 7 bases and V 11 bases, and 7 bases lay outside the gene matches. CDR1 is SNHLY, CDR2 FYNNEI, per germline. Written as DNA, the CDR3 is TGTGCCGGATCCCGACTAGCGGGGAATGAGCAGTTCTTC. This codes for CAGSRLAGNEQFF.

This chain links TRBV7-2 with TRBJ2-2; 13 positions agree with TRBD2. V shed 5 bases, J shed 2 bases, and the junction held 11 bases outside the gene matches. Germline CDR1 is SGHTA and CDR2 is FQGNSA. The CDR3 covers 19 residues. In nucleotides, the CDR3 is TGTGCCAGCAGCCCTAGGATACTAGCGGGGGGGCCTAACACCGGGGAGCTGTTTTTT. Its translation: CASSPRILAGGPNTGELFF. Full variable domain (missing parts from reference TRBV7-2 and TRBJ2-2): GAGVSQSPSNKVTEKGKDVELRCDPISGHTALYWYRQSLGQGLEFLIYFQGNSAPDKSGLPSDRFSAERTGGSVSTLTIQRTQQEDSAVYLCASSPRILAGGPNTGELFFGEGSRLTVL.

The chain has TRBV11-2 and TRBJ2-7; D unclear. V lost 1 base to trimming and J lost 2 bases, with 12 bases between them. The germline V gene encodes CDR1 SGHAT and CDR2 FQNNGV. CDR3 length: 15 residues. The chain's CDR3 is CASSLALLVAYEQYF. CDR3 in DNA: TGTGCCAGCAGCTTAGCCTTACTCGTTGCCTACGAGCAGTACTTC. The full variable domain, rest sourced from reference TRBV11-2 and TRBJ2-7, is EAGVAQSPRYKIIEKRQSVAFWCNPISGHATLYWYQQILGQGPKLLIQFQNNGVVDDSQLPKDRFSAERLKGVDSTLKIQPAKLEDSAVYLCASSLALLVAYEQYFGPGTRLTVT.

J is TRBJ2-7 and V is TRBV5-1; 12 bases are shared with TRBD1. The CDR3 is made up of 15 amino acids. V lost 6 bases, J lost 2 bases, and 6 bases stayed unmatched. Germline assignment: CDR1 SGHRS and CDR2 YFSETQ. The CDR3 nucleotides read TGCGCCAGCAAAGACCGGGACAGGGGGCCCTACGAGCAGTACTTC. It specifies CASKDRDRGPYEQYF.

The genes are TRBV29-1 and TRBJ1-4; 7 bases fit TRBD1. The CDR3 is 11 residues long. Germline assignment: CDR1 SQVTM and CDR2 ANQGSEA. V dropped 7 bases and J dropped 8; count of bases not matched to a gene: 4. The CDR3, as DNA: TGCAGCGGACAGGGTGGGGAAAAACTGTTTTTT. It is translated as CSGQGGEKLFF.

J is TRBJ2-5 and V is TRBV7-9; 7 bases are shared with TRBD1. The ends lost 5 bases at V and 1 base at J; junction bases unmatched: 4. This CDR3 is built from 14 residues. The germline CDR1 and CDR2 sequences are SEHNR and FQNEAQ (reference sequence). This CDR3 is CASSQTGFQETQYF. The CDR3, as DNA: TGTGCCAGCAGCCAGACAGGGTTCCAAGAGACCCAGTACTTC.

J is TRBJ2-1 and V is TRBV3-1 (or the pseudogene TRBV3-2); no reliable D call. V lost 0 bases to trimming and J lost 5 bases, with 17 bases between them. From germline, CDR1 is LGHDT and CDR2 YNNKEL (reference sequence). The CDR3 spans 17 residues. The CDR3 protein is CASSQDLEQRPNNEQFF. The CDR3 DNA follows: TGTGCCAGCAGCCAAGATCTGGAGCAGAGGCCCAACAATGAGCAGTTCTTC.

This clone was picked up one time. CDR3 nucleotides: TGTGCCACCAGTGAATCCGGGACAGGTCACAATGAGCAGTTCTTC. It yields the protein CATSESGTGHNEQFF. J is TRBJ2-1 and V is TRBV24-1; 8 bases are shared with TRBD1. The CDR3 consists of 15 residues. The V and J ends lost 4 bases and 5 bases, in that order; junction bases with no gene match: 6. Germline-derived CDR1 and CDR2 are KGHDR and SFDVKD.

CDR3 sequence: CASSRGQGTPEAFF. In DNA, the CDR3 is TGTGCCAGTAGTAGGGGACAGGGGACCCCTGAAGCTTTCTTT. The chain couples TRBV19 to TRBJ1-1; 10 nucleotides line up with TRBD1. CDR3 length equals 14 residues. J lost 6 bases, V lost 4 bases, and 5 bases had no gene match. Germline CDR1 and CDR2: LNHDA and SQIVND (reference sequence).

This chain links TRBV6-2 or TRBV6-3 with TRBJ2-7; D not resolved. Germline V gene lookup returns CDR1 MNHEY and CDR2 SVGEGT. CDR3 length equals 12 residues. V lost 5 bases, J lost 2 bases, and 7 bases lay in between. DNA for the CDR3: TGTGCCAGCAGTCCGTCCCCCTACGAGCAGTACTTC. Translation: CASSPSPYEQYF.